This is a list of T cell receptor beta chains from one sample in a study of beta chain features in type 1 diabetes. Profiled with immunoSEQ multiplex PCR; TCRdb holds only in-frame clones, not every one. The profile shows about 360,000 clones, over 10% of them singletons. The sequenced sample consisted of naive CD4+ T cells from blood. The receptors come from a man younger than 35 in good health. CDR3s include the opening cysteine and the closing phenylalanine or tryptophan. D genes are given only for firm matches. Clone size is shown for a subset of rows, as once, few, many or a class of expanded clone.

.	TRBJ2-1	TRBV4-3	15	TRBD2	CASSRGLATYNEQFF	TGCGCCAGCAGCCGGGGACTAGCGACTTACAATGAGCAGTTCTTC
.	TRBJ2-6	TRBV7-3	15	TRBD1	CASRFNRGGANVLTF	TGTGCCAGCAGGTTCAACAGGGGTGGGGCCAACGTCCTGACTTTC
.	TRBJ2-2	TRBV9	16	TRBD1	CASSVGQGVQTGELFF	TGTGCCAGCAGCGTAGGACAGGGGGTACAGACCGGGGAGCTGTTTTTT
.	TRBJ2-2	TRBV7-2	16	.	CASSTGVITNTGELFF	TGTGCCAGCAGCACCGGGGTAATTACGAACACCGGGGAGCTGTTTTTT
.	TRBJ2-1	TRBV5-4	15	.	CASSLGSVSYNEQFF	TGTGCCAGCAGCTTAGGCAGCGTCTCCTACAATGAGCAGTTCTTC
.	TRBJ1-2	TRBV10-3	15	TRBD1	CAISGTRTGGNGYTF	TGTGCCATCAGTGGTACAAGGACAGGGGGCAATGGCTACACCTTC
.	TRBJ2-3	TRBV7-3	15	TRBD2	CASSLGLAETDTQYF	TGTGCCAGCAGCTTGGGACTAGCGGAGACAGATACGCAGTATTTT
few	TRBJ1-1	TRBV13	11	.	CASSFITEAFF	TGTGCCAGCAGCTTTATCACTGAAGCTTTCTTT
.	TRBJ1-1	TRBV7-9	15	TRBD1	CASSFPDRGRTEAFF	TGTGCCAGCAGCTTTCCCGACAGGGGGCGGACTGAAGCTTTCTTT
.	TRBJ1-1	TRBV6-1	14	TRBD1	CASSGGQANTEAFF	TGTGCCAGCAGTGGTGGACAGGCGAACACTGAAGCTTTCTTT
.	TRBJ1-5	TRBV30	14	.	CAWSGGGAQQPQHF	TGTGCCTGGAGTGGAGGGGGGGCTCAACAGCCCCAGCATTTT
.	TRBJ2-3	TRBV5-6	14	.	CASSLAMGTDTQYF	TGTGCCAGCAGCTTGGCTATGGGCACAGATACGCAGTATTTT
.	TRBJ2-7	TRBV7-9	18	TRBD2	CASSGGGLAGRASYEQYF	TGTGCCAGCAGCGGGGGGGGGCTAGCGGGAAGGGCCTCCTACGAGCAGTACTTC
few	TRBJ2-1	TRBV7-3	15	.	CASSLVGARNNEQFF	TGTGCCAGCAGCTTAGTAGGGGCTAGAAACAATGAGCAGTTCTTC
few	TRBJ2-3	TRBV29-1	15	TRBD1	CSVEAWTGGADTQYF	TGCAGCGTTGAGGCTTGGACAGGGGGCGCAGATACGCAGTATTTT
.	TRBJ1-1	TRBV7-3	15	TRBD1	CASSSWGQMNTEAFF	TGTGCCAGCAGCTCGTGGGGACAGATGAACACTGAAGCTTTCTTT
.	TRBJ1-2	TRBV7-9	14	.	CASSLERTDDGYTF	TGTGCCAGCAGCTTAGAGAGGACAGACGATGGCTACACCTTC
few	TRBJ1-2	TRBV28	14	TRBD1	CASSDEGGNYGYTF	TGTGCCAGCAGTGACGAAGGGGGCAACTATGGCTACACCTTC
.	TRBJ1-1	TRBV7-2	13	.	CASSARQSSEAFF	TGTGCCAGCAGCGCAAGACAGTCTTCTGAAGCTTTCTTT
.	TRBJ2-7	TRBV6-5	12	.	CASSLDSYEQYF	TGTGCCAGCAGCCTCGACAGCTACGAGCAGTACTTC